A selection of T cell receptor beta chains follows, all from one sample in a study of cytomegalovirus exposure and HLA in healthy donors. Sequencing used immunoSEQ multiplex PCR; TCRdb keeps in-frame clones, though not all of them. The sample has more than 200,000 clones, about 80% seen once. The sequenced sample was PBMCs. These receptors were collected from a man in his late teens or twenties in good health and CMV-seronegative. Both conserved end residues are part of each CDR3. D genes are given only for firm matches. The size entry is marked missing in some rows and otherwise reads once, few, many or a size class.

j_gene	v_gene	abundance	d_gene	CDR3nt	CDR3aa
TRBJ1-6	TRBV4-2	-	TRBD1	TGTGCCAGCAGCCAGGGACAGGGGCCCCCCTATAATTCACCCCTCCACTTT	CASSQGQGPPYNSPLHF
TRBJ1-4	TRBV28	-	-	TGTGCCAGCACCGTGGTGGGGGGAGATGAAAAACTGTTTTTT	CASTVVGGDEKLFF
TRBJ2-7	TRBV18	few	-	TGTGCCAGCTCACAAAAGGGGGACGAGCAGTACTTC	CASSQKGDEQYF
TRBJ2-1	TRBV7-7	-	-	TGTGCTAGCAGCTTAGGGTCTAGCGCGCACAATGAGCAGTTCTTC	CASSLGSSAHNEQFF
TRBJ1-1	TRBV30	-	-	TGTGCCTGGAGCATACAAAACACTGAAGCTTTCTTT	CAWSIQNTEAFF
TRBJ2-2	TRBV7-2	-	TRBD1	TGTGCCAGCACTACCGGGACAGAGAACACCGGGGAGCTGTTTTTT	CASTTGTENTGELFF
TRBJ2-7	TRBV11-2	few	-	TGTGCCAGCAGCTCCGCTTCTAGCTCCTACGAGCAGTACTTC	CASSSASSSYEQYF
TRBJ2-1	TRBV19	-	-	TGTGCCAGCCTTCCTACAAAACGGAGGTTGGGTGAGCAGTTCTTC	CASLPTKRRLGEQFF
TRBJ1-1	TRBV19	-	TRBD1	TGTGCCAGTAGTATAGGGGCAGGGGGAATGAACACTGAAGCTTTCTTT	CASSIGAGGMNTEAFF
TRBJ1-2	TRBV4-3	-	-	TGCGCCAGCAGCCAATCGCCTCCGGGGGGCTCTAACTATGGCTACACCTTC	CASSQSPPGGSNYGYTF
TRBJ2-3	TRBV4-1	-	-	TGCGCCAGCAGCCCCGTGGCGGGAAGGACAGATACGCAGTATTTT	CASSPVAGRTDTQYF
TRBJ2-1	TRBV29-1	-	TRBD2	TGCAGCGCCCGGACTAGCGGGGATAAGGGTAGGCAGTTCTTC	CSARTSGDKGRQFF
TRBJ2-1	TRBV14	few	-	TGTGCCAGCAGCCAAGACGGCGGGGGCATGCACAATGAGCAGTTCTTC	CASSQDGGGMHNEQFF
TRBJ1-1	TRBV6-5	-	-	TGTGCCAGCAGTTACGACTCTAACACTGAAGCTTTCTTT	CASSYDSNTEAFF
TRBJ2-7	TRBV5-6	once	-	TGTGCCAGCAGCTTGGGACAGTCGAGCTCCTACGAGCAGTACTTC	CASSLGQSSSYEQYF
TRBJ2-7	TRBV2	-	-	TGTGCCAGCAGTGAGTGGACAGTGGGGGAGCAGTACTTC	CASSEWTVGEQYF
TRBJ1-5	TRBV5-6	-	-	TGTGCCAGCAGCTTGGGGGGACACACGTATCAGCCCCAGCATTTT	CASSLGGHTYQPQHF
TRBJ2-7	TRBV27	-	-	TGTGCCAGCAGGGCGGGCGCCCCCAGGCCCTACGAGCAGTACTTC	CASRAGAPRPYEQYF
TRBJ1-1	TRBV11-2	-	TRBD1	TGTGCCAGCAGACAGATACAGGGGTCCGGCACTGAAGCTTTCTTT	CASRQIQGSGTEAFF
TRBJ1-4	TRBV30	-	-	TGTGCCTGGAGTGAGATGGGGGGAGCGGCCGGTGAAAAACTGTTTTTT	CAWSEMGGAAGEKLFF
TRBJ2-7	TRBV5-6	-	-	TGTGCCAGCAGCTTCCCCGGACACGACGAGCAGTACTTC	CASSFPGHDEQYF
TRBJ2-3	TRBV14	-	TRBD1	TGTGCCAGCAGCCAACGACAGGGAGCTATCACAGATACGCAGTATTTT	CASSQRQGAITDTQYF
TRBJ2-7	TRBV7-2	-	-	TGTGCCAGCAGCTTAGTAGCGCAAGCCTACGAGCAGTACTTC	CASSLVAQAYEQYF
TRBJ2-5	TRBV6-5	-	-	TGTGCCAGCAGTTACTCGGAGCTTAGCGAGACCCAGTACTTC	CASSYSELSETQYF
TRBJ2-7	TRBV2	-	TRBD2	TGTGCCAGCAGTATTGGACTAGAGTACGAGCAGTACTTC	CASSIGLEYEQYF
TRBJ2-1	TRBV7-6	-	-	TGTGCCAGCAGCTTCGGGGTTCCTTCATACAATGAGCAGTTCTTC	CASSFGVPSYNEQFF
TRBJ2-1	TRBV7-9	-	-	TGTGCCAGCAGCTTAGGTGGGCAGGGTCTGGATGAGCAGTTCTTC	CASSLGGQGLDEQFF
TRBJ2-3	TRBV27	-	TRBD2	TGTGCCAGCAGTTTCCTCGTAGCGGGAACAGATACGCAGTATTTT	CASSFLVAGTDTQYF
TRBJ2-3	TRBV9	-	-	TGTGCCAGCAGCGTGACGGGAACGGATACGCAGTATTTT	CASSVTGTDTQYF
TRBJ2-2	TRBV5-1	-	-	TGCGCCAGCAGCTTGGTAGAGTCGAACACCGGGGAGCTGTTTTTT	CASSLVESNTGELFF
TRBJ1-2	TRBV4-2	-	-	TGTGCCAGCAGCCAAGATCCGAGCACCTATGGCTACACCTTC	CASSQDPSTYGYTF
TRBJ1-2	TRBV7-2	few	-	TGTGCCAGCAGCTTAGAATCGGACTATGGCTACACCTTC	CASSLESDYGYTF
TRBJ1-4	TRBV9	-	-	TGTGCCAGCAGCGTTAAAGCTAACCTTAATGAAAAACTGTTTTTT	CASSVKANLNEKLFF
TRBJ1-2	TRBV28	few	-	TGTGCCAGCATGAGGGGGGGGGTGGGTGGCTACACCTTC	CASMRGGVGGYTF
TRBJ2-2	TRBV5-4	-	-	TGTGCCAGCAGCCCCGGGGGGGGGACAGGGAAGAACACCGGGGAGCTGTTTTTT	CASSPGGGTGKNTGELFF
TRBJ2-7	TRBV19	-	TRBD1	TGTGCCAGTAGTATAGAGACAGGGGGCGTGAACGAGCAGTACTTC	CASSIETGGVNEQYF
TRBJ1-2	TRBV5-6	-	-	TGTGCCAGCAGCTTAGGGGCCAACAGGGTCGGGAACTATGGCTACACCTTC	CASSLGANRVGNYGYTF
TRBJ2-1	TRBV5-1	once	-	TGCGCCAGCAGCTTGTTAGGGGCCAATGGTAATGAGCAGTTCTTC	CASSLLGANGNEQFF
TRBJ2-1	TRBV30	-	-	TGTGCCTGGAGTCTAAGTGGAGCCGCTGTGGATGAGCAGTTCTTC	CAWSLSGAAVDEQFF
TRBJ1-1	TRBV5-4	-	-	TGTGCCAGCAGCCTGGACAATATGAACACTGAAGCTTTCTTT	CASSLDNMNTEAFF
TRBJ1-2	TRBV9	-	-	TGTGCCAGCAGCGTAGCCAGTAACTATGGCTACACCTTC	CASSVASNYGYTF
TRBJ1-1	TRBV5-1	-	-	TGCGCCAGCAGCTTGGGAGGGATGAACACTGAAGCTTTCTTT	CASSLGGMNTEAFF
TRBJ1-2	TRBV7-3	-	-	TGTGCCAGCACCTCCCGACAGGAATGGAGTGGCTACACCTTC	CASTSRQEWSGYTF
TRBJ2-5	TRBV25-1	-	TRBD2	TGTGCCAGCAGTGAAGTTCGGCTAGCGGGAGCGTTGGAGACCCAGTACTTC	CASSEVRLAGALETQYF
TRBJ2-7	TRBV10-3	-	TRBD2	TGTGCCACCGCCCTAGCGGGGGCCGAGCAGTACTTC	CATALAGAEQYF
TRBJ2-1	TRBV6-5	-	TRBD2	TGTGCCAGCAGTTCGGGACTAGCGGGACCCAATGAGCAGTTCTTC	CASSSGLAGPNEQFF
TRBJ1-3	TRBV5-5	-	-	TGTGCCAGCACCTTTTCCCCCCGGACAGACTCTGGAAACACCATATATTTT	CASTFSPRTDSGNTIYF
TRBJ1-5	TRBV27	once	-	TGTGCCAGCAGTTTTGGGGCGGCTAGCAATCAGCCCCAGCATTTT	CASSFGAASNQPQHF
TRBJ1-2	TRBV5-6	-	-	TGTGCCAGCAGCCCCCCGGGAGGCGGTGGAGGCTACACCTTC	CASSPPGGGGGYTF
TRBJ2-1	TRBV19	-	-	TGTGCCACCCGAGGTGGCTACAATGAGCAGTTCTTC	CATRGGYNEQFF
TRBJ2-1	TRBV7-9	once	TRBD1	TGTGCCAGCAGCTTAGGTTCCCGGGACAGGGGCTACAATGAGCAGTTCTTC	CASSLGSRDRGYNEQFF
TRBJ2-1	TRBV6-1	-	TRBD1	TGTGCCAGCAGTTCAGGGATAGGGGGCAGGGATGAGCAATTCTTC	CASSSGIGGRDEQFF